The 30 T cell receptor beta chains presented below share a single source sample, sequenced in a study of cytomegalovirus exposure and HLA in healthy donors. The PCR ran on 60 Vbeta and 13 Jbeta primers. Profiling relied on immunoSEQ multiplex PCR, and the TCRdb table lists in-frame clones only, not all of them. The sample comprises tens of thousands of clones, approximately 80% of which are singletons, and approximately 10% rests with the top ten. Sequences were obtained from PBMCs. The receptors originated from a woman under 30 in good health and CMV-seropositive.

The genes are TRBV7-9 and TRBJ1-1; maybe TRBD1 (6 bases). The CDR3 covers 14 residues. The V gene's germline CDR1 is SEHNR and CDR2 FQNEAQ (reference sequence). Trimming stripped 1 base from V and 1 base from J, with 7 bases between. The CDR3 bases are TGTGCCAGCAGCTTAGGGACAGCGAACACTGAAGCTTTCTTT. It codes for CASSLGTANTEAFF.

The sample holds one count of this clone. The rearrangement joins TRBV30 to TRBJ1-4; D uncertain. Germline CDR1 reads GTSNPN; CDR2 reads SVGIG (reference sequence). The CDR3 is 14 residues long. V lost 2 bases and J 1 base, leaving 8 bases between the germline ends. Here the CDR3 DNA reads TGTGCCTGGAGTATGTTTAGAACTAATGAAAAACTGTTTTTT. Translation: CAWSMFRTNEKLFF.

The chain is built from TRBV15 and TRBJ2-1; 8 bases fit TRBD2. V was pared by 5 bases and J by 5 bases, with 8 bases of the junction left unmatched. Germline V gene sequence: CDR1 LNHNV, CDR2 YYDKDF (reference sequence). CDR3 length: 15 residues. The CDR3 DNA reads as TGTGCCACCAGCGTAGGACTAGCTAAAAACAATGAGCAGTTCTTC. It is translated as CATSVGLAKNNEQFF.

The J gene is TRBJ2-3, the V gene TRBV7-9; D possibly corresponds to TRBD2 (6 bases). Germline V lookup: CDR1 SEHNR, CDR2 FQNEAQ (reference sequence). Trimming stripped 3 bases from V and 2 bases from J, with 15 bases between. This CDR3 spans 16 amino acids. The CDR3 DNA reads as TGTGCCAGCAGCTTCTCCCTCGGCGGGAACACAGATACGCAGTATTTT. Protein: CASSFSLGGNTDTQYF.

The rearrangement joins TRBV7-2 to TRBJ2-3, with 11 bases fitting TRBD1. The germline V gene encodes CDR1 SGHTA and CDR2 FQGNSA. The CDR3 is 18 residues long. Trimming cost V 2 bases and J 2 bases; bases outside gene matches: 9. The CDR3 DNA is TGTGCCAGCAGCTTAAGGACAGGGGGCTTCCCTACCACAGATACGCAGTATTTT. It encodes CASSLRTGGFPTTDTQYF.

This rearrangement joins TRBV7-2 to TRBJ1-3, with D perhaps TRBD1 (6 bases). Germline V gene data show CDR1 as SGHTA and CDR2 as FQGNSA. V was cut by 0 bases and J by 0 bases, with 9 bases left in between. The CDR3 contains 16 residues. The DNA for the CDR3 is TGTGCCAGCAGCTTAGCGACAGGCCTCTCTGGAAACACCATATATTTT. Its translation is CASSLATGLSGNTIYF.

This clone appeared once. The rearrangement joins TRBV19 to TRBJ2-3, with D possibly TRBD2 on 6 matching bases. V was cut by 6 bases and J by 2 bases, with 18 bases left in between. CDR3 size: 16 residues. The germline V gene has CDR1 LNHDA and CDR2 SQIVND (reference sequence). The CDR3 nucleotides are TGTGCCAGTAGCCCCGGGTTGGGACTCCTCACAGATACGCAGTATTTT. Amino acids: CASSPGLGLLTDTQYF.

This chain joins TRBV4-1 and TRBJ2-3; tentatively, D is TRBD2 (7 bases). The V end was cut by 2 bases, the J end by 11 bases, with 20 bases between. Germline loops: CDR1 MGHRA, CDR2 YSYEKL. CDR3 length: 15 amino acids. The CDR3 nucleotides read TGCGCCAGCAGCCAAATTAGGACTAGTGGGGGCATGCAGTATTTT. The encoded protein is CASSQIRTSGGMQYF.

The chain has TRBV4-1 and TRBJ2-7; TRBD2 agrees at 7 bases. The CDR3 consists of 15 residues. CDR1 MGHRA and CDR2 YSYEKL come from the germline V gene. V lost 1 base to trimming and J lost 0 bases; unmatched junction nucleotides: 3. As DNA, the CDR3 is TGCGCCAGCAGCCAAGGTACGGGAGGCTCCTACGAGCAGTACTTC. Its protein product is CASSQGTGGSYEQYF.

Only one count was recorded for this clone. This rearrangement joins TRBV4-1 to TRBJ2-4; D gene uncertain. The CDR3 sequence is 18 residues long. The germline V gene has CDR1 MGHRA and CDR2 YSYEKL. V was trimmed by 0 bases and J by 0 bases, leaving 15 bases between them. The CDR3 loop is CASSQDRRGLLAKNIQYF. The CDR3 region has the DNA TGCGCCAGCAGCCAAGATCGTAGAGGTCTTCTAGCCAAAAACATTCAGTACTTC.

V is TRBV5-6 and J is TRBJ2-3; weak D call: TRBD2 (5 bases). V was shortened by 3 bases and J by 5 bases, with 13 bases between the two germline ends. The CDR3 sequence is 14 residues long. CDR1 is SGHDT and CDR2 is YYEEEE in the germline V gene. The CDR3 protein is CASSSGVPEDTQYF. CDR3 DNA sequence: TGTGCCAGCAGCTCCGGGGTACCCGAAGATACGCAGTATTTT.

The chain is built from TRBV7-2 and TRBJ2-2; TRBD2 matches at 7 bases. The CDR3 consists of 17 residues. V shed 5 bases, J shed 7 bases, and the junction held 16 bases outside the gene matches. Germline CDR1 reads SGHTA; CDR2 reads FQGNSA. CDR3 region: CASSPRMSGTYGGELFF. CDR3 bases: TGTGCCAGCAGCCCCCGGATGAGCGGGACGTATGGCGGGGAGCTGTTTTTT.

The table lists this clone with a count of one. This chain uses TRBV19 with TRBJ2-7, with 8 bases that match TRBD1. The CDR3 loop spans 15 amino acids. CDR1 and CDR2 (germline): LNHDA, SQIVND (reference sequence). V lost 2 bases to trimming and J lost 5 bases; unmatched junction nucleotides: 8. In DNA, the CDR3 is TGTGCCAGTAGTATAAGGGGCCAGGGGGCACACGAGCAGTACTTC. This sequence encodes CASSIRGQGAHEQYF.

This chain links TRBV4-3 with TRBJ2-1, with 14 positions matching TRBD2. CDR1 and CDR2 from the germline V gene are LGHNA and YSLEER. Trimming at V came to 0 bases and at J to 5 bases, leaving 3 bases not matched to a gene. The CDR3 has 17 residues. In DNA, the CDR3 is TGCGCCAGCAGCCAAGAATGGGGACTAGCGGGGGACAATGAGCAGTTCTTC. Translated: CASSQEWGLAGDNEQFF.

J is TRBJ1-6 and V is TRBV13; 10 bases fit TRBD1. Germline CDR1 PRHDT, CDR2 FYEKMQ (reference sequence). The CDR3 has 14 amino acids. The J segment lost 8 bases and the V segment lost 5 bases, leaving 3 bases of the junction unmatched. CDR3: CASSRDRGDSPLHF. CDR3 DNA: TGTGCCAGCAGCCGGGACAGGGGAGATTCACCCCTCCACTTT.

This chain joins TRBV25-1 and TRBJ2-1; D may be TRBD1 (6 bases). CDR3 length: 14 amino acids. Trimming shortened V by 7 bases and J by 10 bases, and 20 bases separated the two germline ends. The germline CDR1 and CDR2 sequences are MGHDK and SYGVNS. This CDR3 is CASTDSAGGGEQFF. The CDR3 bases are TGTGCCAGCACCGATAGCGCTGGGGGCGGGGAGCAGTTCTTC. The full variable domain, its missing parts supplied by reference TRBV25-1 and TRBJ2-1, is EADIYQTPRYLVIGTGKKITLECSQTMGHDKMYWYQQDPGMELHLIHYSYGVNSTEKGDLSSESTVSRIRTEHFPLTLESARPSHTSQYLCASTDSAGGGEQFFGPGTRLTVL.

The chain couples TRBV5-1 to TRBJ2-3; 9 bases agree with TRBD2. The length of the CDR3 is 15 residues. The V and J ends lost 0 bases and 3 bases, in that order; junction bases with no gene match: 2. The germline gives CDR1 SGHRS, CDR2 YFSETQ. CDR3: CASSLGLAETDTQYF. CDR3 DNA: TGCGCCAGCAGCTTGGGACTAGCGGAAACAGATACGCAGTATTTT.

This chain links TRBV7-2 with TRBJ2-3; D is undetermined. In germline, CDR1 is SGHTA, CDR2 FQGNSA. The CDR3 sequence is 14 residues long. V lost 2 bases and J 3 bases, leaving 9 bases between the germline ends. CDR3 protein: CASSLTVVTDTQYF. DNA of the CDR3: TGTGCCAGCAGCTTAACGGTAGTAACAGATACGCAGTATTTT. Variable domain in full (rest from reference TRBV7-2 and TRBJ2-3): GAGVSQSPSNKVTEKGKDVELRCDPISGHTALYWYRQSLGQGLEFLIYFQGNSAPDKSGLPSDRFSAERTGGSVSTLTIQRTQQEDSAVYLCASSLTVVTDTQYFGPGTRLTVL.

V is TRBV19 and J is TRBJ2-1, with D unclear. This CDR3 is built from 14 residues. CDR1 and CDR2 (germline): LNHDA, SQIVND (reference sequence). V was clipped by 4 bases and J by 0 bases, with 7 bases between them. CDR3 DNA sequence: TGTGCCAGTAGTAACTCCCGCTCCTACAATGAGCAGTTCTTC. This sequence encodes CASSNSRSYNEQFF.

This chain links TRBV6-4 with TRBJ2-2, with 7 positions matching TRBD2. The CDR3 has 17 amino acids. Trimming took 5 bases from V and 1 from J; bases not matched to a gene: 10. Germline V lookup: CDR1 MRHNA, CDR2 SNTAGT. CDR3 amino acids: CASSYEWLAVNTGELFF. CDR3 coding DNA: TGTGCCAGCAGTTACGAGTGGCTAGCGGTGAACACCGGGGAGCTGTTTTTT.

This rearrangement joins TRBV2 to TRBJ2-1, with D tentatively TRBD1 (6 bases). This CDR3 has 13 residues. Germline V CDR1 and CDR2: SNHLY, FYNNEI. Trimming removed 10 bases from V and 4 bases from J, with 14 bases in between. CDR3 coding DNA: TGTGCCACCAAACGACAGGTATACAATGAGCAGTTCTTC. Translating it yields CATKRQVYNEQFF.

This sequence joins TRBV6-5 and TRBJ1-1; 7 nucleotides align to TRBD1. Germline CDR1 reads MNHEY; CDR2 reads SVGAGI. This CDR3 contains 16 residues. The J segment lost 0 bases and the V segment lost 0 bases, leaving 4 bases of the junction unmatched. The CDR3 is CASSYSVGQLNTEAFF. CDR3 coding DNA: TGTGCCAGCAGTTACTCGGTGGGACAGTTGAACACTGAAGCTTTCTTT.

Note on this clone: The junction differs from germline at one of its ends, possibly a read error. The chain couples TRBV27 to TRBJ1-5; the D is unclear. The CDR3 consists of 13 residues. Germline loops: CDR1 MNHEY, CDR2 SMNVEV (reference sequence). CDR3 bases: TGTGCCAGCAGGGAGGGTAGCCATCAGCCCCAGCATTTT. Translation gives CASREGSHQPQHF.

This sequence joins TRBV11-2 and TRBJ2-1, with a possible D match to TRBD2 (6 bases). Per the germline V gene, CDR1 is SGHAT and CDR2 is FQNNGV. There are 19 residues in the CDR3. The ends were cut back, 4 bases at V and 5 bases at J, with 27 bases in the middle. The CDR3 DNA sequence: TGTGCCAGCAGCTCCTACACCCCCCGGCGACTAGTGGATAACAATGAGCAGTTCTTC. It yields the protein CASSSYTPRRLVDNNEQFF.

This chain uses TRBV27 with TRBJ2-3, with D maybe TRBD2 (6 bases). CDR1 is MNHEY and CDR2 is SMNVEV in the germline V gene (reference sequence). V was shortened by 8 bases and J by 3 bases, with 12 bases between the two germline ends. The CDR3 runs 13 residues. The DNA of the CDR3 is TGTGCCAGCTATCTAGCGCCGACAGATACGCAGTATTTT. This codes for CASYLAPTDTQYF.

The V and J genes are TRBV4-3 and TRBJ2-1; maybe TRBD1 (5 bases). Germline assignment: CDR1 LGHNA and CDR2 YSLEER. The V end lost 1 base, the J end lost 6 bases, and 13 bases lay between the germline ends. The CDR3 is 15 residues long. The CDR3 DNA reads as TGCGCCAGCAGCCAAGTTGGGGCAGGATTCAATGAGCAGTTCTTC. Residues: CASSQVGAGFNEQFF.

The CDR3 coding sequence is TGCGCCAGCAGCCAAATAGCGGGGGCCTCCTACGAGCAGTACTTC. Translated: CASSQIAGASYEQYF. V gene TRBV4-3 combines with J gene TRBJ2-7; 9 bases agree with TRBD2. The V segment lost 2 bases and the J segment 0 bases; nucleotides outside the gene matches: 2. Germline values: CDR1 LGHNA, CDR2 YSLEER. The CDR3 loop spans 15 amino acids.

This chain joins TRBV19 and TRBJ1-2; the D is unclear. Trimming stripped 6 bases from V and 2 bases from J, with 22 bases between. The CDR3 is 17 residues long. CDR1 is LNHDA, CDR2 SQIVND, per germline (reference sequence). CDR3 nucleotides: TGTGCCAGTAGGAAAGCGGCGACCCAATCATCAAACTATGGCTACACCTTC. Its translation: CASRKAATQSSNYGYTF.

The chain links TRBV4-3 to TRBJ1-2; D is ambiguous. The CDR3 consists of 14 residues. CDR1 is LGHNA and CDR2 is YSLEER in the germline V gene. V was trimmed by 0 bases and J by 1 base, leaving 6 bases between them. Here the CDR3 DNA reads TGCGCCAGCAGCCAAGAGATCGGTAACTATGGCTACACCTTC. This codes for CASSQEIGNYGYTF.

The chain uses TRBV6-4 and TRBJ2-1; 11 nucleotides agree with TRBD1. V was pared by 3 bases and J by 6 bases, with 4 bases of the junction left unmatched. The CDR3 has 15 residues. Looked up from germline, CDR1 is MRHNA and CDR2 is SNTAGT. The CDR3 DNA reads TGTGCCAGCAGTGAGGAGGGGACAGGGGGCAATGAGCAGTTCTTC. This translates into CASSEEGTGGNEQFF.